This note documents a single T cell receptor (beta chain) sequence. One base away lies a much larger clone, so this may be a sequencing read error. TCRbeta library preparation incorporated unique molecular identifiers. A single record per CDR3 protein comes from TCRdb applying MiXCR to the PCR reads. The repertoire holds 75,000 to 100,000 distinct CDR3 sequences, with roughly 8.8% as singletons. The sample belongs to a study of T-cell reconstitution after alpha-beta-depleted transplantation in children. Sequenced material: PBMCs from the stem cell graft donor, taken from the stem cell graft. The source of this sequence is a human donor who donated a stem cell graft to a child with congenital amegakaryocytic thrombocytopenia.

CDR3 sequence (DNA): TGTGCCAGGAGCCCCATACTAGCGGGATTGGATGAGCAGTTCTTC. This translates into CARSPILAGLDEQFF. The chain is built from TRBV7-8 and TRBJ2-1, with 10 bases lining up with TRBD2. Germline V CDR1 and CDR2: SGHVS, FQNEAQ. CDR3 length: 15 amino acids. V trimming: 9 bases; J trimming: 8 bases; junction bases outside the gene matches: 13.